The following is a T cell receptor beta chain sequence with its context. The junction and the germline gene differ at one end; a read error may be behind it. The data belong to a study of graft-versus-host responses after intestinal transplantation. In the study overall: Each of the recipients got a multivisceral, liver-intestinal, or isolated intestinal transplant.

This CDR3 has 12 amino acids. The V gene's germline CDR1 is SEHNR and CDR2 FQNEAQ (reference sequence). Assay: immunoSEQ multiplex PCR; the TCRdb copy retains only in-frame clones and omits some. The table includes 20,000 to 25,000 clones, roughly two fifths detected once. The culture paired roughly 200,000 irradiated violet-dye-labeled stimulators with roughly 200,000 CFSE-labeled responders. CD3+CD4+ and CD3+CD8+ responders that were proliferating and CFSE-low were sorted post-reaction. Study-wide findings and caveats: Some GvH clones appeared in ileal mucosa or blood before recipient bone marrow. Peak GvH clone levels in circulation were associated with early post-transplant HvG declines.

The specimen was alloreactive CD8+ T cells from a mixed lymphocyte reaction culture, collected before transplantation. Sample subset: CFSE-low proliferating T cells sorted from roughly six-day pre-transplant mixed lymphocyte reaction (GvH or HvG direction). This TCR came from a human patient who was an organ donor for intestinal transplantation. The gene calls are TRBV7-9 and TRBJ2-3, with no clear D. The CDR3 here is CASSFGTDTQYF. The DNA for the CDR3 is TGTGCCAGCAGCTTCGGCACCGATACGCAGTATTTT.